This T cell receptor beta chain was found in a study of T cells in Graves' hyperthyroidism and ophthalmopathy. TCR beta CDR3 regions were amplified from RNA. First-round RT-PCR of the TCR CDR3 relied on the HTBI primer set. One entry per CDR3 protein, called by TCRdb with MiXCR from the multiplex PCR reads. The sample contains about 530,000 distinct CDR3 sequences, approximately 17% of which appear only once. This clonotype has ten or more counts. Its antigen remains unknown. Study-wide findings and caveats: In validation, the model predicted ophthalmopathy. These predictions came a median about 6.2 months before onset. Most thyroid clonotypes that were expanded above 0.001 also turned up in blood.

The sequencing sample was made of blood. The sequence was collected from a young woman with Graves' ophthalmopathy.

For the CDR3, the DNA is TGTGCCAGCAGCTTATTCGGAAACTATGGCTACACCTTC. Protein sequence: CASSLFGNYGYTF. The rearrangement joins TRBV7-2 to TRBJ1-2; D unclear. The CDR3 sequence is 13 residues long. The germline V and J ends were trimmed by 2 bases and 2 bases, with 6 bases remaining between them. Germline V CDR1 and CDR2: SGHTA, FQGNSA.